This T cell receptor (beta chain) was recorded in a study of T cell changes during pregnancy in multiple sclerosis. The CDR3 contains 11 residues. CDR1 and CDR2 from the germline V gene are DFQATT and SNEGSKA (reference sequence). V was shortened by 4 bases and J by 13 bases, with 16 bases between the two germline ends. Method: immunoSEQ multiplex PCR; TCRdb's copy keeps in-frame clones and lacks some. The sample includes around 61,000 clones, about 90% seen only once; the top ten take 1.4% to 1.5%. This TCR was recovered from a female donor in good health, enrolled as a control in a pregnancy study. The source was peripheral blood, collected in the third trimester of pregnancy. J is TRBJ1-2 and V is TRBV20-1, with D possibly matching TRBD1 (6 bases). The CDR3 spells CSAMDRRVITF. In nucleotides, the CDR3 is TGCAGTGCTATGGACAGAAGAGTTATCACCTTC.